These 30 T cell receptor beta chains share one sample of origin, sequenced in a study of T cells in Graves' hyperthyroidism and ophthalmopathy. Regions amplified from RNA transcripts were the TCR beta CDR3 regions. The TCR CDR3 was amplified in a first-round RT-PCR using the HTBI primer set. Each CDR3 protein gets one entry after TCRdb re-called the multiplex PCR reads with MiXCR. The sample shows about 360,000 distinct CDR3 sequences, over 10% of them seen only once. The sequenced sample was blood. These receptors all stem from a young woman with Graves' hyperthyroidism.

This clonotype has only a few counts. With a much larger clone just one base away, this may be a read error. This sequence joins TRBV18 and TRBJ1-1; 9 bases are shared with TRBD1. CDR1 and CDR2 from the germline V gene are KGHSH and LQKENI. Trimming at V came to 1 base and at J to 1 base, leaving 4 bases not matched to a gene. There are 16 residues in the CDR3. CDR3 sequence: CASSPLKGQGNTEAFF. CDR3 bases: TGTGCCAGCTCACCACTGAAGGGACAGGGGAACACTGAAGCTTTCTTT.

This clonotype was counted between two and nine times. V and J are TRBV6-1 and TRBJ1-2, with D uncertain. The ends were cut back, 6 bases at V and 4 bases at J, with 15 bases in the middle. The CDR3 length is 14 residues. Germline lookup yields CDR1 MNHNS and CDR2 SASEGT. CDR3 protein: CASSPMSAVYGYTF. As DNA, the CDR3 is TGTGCCAGCAGCCCAATGTCAGCCGTCTATGGCTACACCTTC.

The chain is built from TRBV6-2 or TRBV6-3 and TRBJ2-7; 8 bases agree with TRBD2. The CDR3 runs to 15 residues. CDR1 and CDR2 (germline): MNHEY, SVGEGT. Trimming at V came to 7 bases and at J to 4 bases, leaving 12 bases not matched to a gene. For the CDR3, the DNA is TGTGCCAGCACCTCGGGAGGGCTAGCTAGATACGAGCAGTACTTC. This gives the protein CASTSGGLARYEQYF.

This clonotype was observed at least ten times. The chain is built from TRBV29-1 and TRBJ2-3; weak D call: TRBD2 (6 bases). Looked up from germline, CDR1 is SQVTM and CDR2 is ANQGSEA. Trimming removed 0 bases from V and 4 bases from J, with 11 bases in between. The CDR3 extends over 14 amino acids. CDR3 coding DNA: TGCAGCGTTGAAGAAGGAGGGTCCCCAGATACGCAGTATTTT. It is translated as CSVEEGGSPDTQYF.

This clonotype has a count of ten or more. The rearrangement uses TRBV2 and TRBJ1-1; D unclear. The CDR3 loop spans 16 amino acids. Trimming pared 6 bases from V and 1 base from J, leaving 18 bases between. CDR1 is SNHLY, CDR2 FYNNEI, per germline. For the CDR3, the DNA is TGTGCCAGCAGCCCCGACCGAGTACATGCGAACACTGAAGCTTTCTTT. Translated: CASSPDRVHANTEAFF.

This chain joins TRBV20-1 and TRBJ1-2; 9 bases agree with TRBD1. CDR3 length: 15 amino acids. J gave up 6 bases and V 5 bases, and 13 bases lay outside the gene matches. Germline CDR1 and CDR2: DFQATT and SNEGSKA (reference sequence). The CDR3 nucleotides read TGCAGTGCTTTCCCCGGGACAGGGAGGCAGGATGGCTACACCTTC. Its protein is CSAFPGTGRQDGYTF.

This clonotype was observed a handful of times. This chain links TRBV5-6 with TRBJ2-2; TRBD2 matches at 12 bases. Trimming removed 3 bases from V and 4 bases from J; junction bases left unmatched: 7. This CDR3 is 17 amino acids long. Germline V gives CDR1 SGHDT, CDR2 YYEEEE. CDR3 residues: CASSSGLAGIPTGELFF. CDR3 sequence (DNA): TGTGCCAGCAGCTCAGGACTAGCGGGGATCCCCACCGGGGAGCTGTTTTTT.

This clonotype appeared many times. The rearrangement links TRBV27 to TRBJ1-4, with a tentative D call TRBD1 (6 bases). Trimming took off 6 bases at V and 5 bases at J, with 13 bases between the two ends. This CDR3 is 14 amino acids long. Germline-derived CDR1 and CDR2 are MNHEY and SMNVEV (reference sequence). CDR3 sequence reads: CASSATGTNEKLFF. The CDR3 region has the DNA TGTGCCAGCAGCGCCACCGGGACAAATGAAAAACTGTTTTTT. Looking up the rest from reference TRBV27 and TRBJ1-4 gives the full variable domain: EAQVTQNPRYLITVTGKKLTVTCSQNMNHEYMSWYRQDPGLGLRQIYYSMNVEVTDKGDVPEGYKVSRKEKRNFPLILESPSPNQTSLYFCASSATGTNEKLFFGSGTQLSVL.

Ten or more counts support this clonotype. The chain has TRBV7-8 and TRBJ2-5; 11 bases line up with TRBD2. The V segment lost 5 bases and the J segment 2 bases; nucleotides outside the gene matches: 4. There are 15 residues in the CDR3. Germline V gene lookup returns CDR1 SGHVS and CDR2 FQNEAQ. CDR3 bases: TGTGCCAGCAGCCAGGGACTAGCGGTACAAGAGACCCAGTACTTC. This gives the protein CASSQGLAVQETQYF.

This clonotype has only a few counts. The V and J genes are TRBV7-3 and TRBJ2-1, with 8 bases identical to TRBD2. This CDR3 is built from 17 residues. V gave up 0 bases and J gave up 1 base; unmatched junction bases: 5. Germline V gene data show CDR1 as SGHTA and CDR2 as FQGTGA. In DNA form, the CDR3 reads TGTGCCAGCAGCTTAACCGGGGGGGCTCTATCCTACAATGAGCAGTTCTTC. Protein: CASSLTGGALSYNEQFF.

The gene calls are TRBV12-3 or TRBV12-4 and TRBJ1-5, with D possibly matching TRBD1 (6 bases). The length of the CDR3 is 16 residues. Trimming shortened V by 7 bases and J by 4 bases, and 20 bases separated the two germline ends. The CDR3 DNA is TGTGCCAGCACCCCCTGGTCGAAGGACAGTAATCAGCCCCAGCATTTT. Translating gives CASTPWSKDSNQPQHF.

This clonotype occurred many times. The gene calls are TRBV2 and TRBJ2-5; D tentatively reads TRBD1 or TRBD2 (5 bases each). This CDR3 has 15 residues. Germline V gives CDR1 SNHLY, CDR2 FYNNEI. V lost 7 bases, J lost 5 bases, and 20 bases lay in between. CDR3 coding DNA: TGTGCCAGCATCCTCCAGGGCTTTTCGGGGGAGACCCAGTACTTC. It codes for CASILQGFSGETQYF.

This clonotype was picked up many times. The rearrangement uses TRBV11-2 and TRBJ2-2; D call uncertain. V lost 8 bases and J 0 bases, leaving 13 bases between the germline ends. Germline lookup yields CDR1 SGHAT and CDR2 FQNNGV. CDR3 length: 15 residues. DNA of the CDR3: TGTGCCAGCTCGCCGTCCCAGGCGAACACCGGGGAGCTGTTTTTT. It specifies CASSPSQANTGELFF.

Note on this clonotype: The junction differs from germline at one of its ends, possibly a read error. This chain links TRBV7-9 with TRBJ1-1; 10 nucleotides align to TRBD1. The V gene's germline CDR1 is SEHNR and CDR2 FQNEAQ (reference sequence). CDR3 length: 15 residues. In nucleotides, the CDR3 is TGTGCCAGCAGCTGGGGGGGACAGGGGAACCCTGAAGCTTTCTTT. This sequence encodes CASSWGGQGNPEAFF.

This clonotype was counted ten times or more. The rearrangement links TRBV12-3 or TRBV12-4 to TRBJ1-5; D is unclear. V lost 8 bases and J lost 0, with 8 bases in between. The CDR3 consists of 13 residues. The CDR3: CASSRASNQPQHF. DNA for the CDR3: TGTGCCAGCTCACGGGCTAGCAATCAGCCCCAGCATTTT.

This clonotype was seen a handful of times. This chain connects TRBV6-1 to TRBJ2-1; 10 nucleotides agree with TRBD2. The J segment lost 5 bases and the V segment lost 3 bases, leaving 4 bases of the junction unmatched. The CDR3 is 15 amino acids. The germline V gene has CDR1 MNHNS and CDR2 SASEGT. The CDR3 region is CASSETSGSNNEQFF. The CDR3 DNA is TGTGCCAGCAGTGAGACTAGCGGGTCTAACAATGAGCAGTTCTTC.

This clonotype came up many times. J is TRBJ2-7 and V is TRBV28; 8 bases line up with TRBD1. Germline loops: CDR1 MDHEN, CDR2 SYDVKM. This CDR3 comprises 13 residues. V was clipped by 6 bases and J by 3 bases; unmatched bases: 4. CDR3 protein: CASRTGELYEQYF. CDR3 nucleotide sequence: TGTGCCAGCAGGACAGGGGAGCTCTACGAGCAGTACTTC.

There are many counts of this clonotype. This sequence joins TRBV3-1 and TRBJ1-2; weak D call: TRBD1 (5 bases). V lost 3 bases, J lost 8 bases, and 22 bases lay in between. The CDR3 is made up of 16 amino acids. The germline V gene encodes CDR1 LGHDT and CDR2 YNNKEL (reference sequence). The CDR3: CASSHPNAGTRRGYTF. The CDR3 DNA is TGTGCCAGCAGCCACCCTAACGCAGGGACGCGTCGGGGCTACACCTTC. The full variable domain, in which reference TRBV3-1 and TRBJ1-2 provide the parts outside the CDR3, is DTAVSQTPKYLVTQMGNDKSIKCEQNLGHDTMYWYKQDSKKFLKIMFSYNNKELIINETVPNRFSPKSPDKAHLNLHINSLELGDSAVYFCASSHPNAGTRRGYTFGSGTRLTVV.

This CDR3 reads CASSVGASGGTDTQYF. The CDR3 region has the DNA TGTGCCAGCAGCGTAGGGGCTAGCGGGGGGACAGATACGCAGTATTTT. The gene calls are TRBV9 and TRBJ2-3, with 11 bases that match TRBD2. Germline values: CDR1 SGDLS, CDR2 YYNGEE. The CDR3 contains 16 residues. The V gene end was trimmed by 0 bases and the J gene end by 3 bases; junction bases not matched to a gene: 3. Filled out from reference TRBV9 and TRBJ2-3, the complete variable domain reads DSGVTQTPKHLITATGQRVTLRCSPRSGDLSVYWYQQSLDQGLQFLIQYYNGEERAKGNILERFSAQQFPDLHSELNLSSLELGDSALYFCASSVGASGGTDTQYFGPGTRLTVL.

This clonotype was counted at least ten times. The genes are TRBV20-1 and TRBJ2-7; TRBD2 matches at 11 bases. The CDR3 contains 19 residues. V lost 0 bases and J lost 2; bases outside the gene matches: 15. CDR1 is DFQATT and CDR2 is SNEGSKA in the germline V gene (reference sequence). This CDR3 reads CSAREPLTSGRVRTYEQYF. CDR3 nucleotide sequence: TGCAGTGCTAGAGAGCCGCTAACTAGCGGGAGAGTTCGGACCTACGAGCAGTACTTC.

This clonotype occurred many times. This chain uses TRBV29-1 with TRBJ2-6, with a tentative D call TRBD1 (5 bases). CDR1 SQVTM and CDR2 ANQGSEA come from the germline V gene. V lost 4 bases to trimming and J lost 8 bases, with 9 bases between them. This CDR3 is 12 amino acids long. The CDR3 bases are TGCAGCGTTGGCAGGGAATCCAACGTCCTGACTTTC. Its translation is CSVGRESNVLTF. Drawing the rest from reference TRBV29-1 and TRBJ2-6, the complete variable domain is SAVISQKPSRDICQRGTSLTIQCQVDSQVTMMFWYRQQPGQSLTLIATANQGSEATYESGFVIDKFPISRPNLTFSTLTVSNMSPEDSSIYLCSVGRESNVLTFGAGSRLTVL.

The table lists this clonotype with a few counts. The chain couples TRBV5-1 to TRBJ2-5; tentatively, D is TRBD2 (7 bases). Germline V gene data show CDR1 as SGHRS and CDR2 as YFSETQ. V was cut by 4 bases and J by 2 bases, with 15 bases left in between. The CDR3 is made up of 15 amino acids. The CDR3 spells CASSPGGGRQETQYF. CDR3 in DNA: TGCGCCAGCAGCCCTGGGGGGGGGCGGCAAGAGACCCAGTACTTC.

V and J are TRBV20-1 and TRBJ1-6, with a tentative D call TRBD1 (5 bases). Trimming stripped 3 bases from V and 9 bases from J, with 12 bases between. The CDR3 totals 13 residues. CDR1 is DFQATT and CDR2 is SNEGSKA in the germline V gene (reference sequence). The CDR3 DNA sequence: TGCAGTGCTAGTCCGGGGGATGCTTCACCCCTCCACTTT. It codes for CSASPGDASPLHF.

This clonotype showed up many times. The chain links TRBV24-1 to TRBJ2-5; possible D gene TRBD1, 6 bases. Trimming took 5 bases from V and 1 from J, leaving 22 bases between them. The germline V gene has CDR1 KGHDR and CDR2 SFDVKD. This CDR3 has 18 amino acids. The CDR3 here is CATSGGLGKDRPQETQYF. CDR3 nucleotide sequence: TGTGCCACCAGTGGGGGGCTCGGGAAAGACAGGCCCCAAGAGACCCAGTACTTC.

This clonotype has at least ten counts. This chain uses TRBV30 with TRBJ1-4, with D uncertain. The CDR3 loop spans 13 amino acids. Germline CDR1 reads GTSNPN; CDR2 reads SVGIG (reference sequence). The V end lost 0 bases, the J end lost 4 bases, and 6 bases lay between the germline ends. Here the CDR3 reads CAWSVEDNEKLFF. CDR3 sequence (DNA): TGTGCCTGGAGTGTGGAGGATAATGAAAAACTGTTTTTT.

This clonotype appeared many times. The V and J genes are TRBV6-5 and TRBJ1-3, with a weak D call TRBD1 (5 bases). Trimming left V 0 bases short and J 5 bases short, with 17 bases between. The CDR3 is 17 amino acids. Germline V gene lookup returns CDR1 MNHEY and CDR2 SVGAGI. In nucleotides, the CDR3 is TGTGCCAGCAGTTACTCGAGCGAGCGACAGATAAGAAACACCATATATTTT. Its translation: CASSYSSERQIRNTIYF.

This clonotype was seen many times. DNA for the CDR3: TGCGCCAGCAGCTCGACAGGGGGCGAGAGCAATGGCTACACCTTC. Translating it yields CASSSTGGESNGYTF. The chain links TRBV5-1 to TRBJ1-2; 10 nucleotides match TRBD1. Losses at the gene ends were 3 bases for V and 6 bases for J; bases not matched to a gene: 8. In germline, CDR1 is SGHRS, CDR2 YFSETQ. The CDR3 extends over 15 amino acids.

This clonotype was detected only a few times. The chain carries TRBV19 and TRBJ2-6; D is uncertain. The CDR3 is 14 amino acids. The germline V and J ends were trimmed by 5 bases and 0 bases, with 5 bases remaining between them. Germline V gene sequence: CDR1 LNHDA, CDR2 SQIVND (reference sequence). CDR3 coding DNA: TGTGCCAGTAGTCCTCGCTCTGGGGCCAACGTCCTGACTTTC. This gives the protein CASSPRSGANVLTF.

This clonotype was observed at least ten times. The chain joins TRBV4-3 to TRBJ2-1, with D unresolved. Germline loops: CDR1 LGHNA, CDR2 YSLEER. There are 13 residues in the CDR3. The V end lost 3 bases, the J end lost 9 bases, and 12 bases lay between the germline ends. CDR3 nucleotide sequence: TGCGCCAGCAGCCAGGCCCTCAAGGGTGAGCAGTTCTTC. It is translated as CASSQALKGEQFF.

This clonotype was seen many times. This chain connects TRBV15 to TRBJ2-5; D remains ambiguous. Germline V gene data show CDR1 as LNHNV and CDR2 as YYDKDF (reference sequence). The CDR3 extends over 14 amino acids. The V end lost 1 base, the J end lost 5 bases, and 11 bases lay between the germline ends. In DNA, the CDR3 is TGTGCCACCAGCAGAGGCAGTTGGGCGGAGACCCAGTACTTC. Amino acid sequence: CATSRGSWAETQYF.